The present TCR beta chain was sequenced within a study of T-cell memory formation after mild COVID-19. Study-level results: CD4+ clones that contracted lay mainly in CM and EM; CD8+ ones lay in EMRA.

CDR1 and CDR2 (germline): LNHNV, YYDKDF (reference sequence). The CDR3 totals 15 residues. Trimming removed 10 bases from V and 4 bases from J, with 20 bases in between. TCRdb passed the 5' RACE reads through MiXCR, listing each CDR3 protein once. The table includes 400,000 or so distinct CDR3 sequences, approximately 21% detected once. Of note for this clonotype: No antigen is known for it.

The V call is TRBV15, the J call TRBJ2-1; D is undetermined. Sequenced sample: PBMCs or a T cell subset sorted from them (not recorded which). This sequence was found in an adult woman who had mild COVID-19 (a few samples of this study predate the infection). Cell type and time point are not known. CDR3 nucleotide sequence: TGTGCCATCACAAGAGGCCCGCCCGATTACAATGAGCAGTTCTTC. Its protein product is CAITRGPPDYNEQFF. Using reference TRBV15 and TRBJ2-1 for the parts outside the CDR3, the full variable domain is DAMVIQNPRYQVTQFGKPVTLSCSQTLNHNVMYWYQQKSSQAPKLLFHYYDKDFNNEADTPDNFQSRRPNTSFCFLDIRSPGLGDTAMYLCAITRGPPDYNEQFFGPGTRLTVL.